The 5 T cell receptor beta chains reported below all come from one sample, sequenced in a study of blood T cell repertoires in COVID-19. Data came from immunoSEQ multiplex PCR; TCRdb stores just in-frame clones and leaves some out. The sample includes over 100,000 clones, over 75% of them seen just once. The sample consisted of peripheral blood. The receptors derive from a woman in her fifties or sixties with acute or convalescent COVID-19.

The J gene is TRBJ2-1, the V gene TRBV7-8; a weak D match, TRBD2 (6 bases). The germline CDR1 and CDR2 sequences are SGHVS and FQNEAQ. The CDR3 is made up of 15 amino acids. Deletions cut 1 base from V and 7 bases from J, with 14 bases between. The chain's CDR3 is CASSLGRGLANEQFF. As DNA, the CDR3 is TGTGCCAGCAGCTTAGGTCGGGGACTCGCGAATGAGCAGTTCTTC.

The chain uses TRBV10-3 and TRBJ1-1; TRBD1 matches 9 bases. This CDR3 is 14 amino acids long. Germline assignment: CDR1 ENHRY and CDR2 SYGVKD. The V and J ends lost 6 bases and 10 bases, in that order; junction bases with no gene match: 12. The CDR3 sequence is CAISRDRAGLGAFF. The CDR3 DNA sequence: TGTGCCATCAGCCGGGACAGGGCCGGATTGGGAGCTTTCTTT.

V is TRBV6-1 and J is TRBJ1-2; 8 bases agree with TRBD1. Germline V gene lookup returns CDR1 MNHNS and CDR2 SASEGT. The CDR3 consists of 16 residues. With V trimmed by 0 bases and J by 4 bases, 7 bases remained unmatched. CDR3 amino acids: CASSEAETGGGYGYTF. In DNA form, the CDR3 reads TGTGCCAGCAGTGAAGCGGAAACAGGGGGTGGCTATGGCTACACCTTC.

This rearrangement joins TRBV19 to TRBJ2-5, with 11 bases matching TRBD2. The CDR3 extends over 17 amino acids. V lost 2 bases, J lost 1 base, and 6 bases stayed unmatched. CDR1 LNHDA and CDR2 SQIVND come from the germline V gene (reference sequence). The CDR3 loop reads CASSILAGGPIQETQYF. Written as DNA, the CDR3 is TGTGCCAGTAGTATACTAGCGGGGGGTCCGATCCAAGAGACCCAGTACTTC.

The CDR3 nucleotides are TGTGCCAGCAGCTCCCTCCCCAGGGCGGCTGAAGCTTTCTTT. Translating gives CASSSLPRAAEAFF. This chain uses TRBV5-4 with TRBJ1-1, with a tentative D call TRBD1 (5 bases). CDR1 is SGHNT, CDR2 YYREEE, per germline (reference sequence). CDR3 length equals 14 residues. V was shortened by 3 bases and J by 6 bases, with 15 bases between the two germline ends.